This T cell receptor (beta chain) was retrieved from a study of Graves' ophthalmopathy and Graves' hyperthyroidism. This clonotype occurred a few times. The CDR3 totals 12 residues. Trimming pared 6 bases from V and 9 bases from J, leaving 12 bases between. The germline gives CDR1 MNHNS, CDR2 SASEGT. Amplification targeted the TCR beta CDR3 regions, with RNA transcripts as the source material. The workflow started with a first-round RT-PCR run with HTBI primers and then moved on to a second-round multiplex PCR. TCRdb recomputed calls from the multiplex PCR reads with MiXCR, one row per CDR3 protein. The sample records 200,000 to 250,000 distinct CDR3 sequences, roughly 21% being singletons.

Source material: peripheral blood. The chain couples TRBV6-1 to TRBJ1-5, with D uncertain. The receptor was derived from a woman in her 50s with Graves' ophthalmopathy. The CDR3 region is CASRADAGPQHF. CDR3 coding DNA: TGTGCCAGCAGGGCGGACGCTGGGCCCCAGCATTTT.